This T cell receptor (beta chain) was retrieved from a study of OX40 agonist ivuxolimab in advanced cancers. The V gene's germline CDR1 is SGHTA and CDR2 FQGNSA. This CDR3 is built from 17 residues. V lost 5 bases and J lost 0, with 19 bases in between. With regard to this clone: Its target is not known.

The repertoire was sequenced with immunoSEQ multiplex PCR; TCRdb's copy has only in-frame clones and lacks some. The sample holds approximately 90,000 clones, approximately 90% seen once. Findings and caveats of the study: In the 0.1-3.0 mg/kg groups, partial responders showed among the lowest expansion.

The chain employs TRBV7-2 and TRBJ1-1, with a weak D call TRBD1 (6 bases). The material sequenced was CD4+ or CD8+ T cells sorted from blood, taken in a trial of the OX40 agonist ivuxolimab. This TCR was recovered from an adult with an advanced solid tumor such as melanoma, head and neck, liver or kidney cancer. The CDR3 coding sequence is TGTGCCAGCAGCCCCCCCCCGGGACACTACATGAACACTGAAGCTTTCTTT. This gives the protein CASSPPPGHYMNTEAFF.